This is a list of T cell receptor beta chains from one sample in a study of cytomegalovirus exposure and HLA in healthy donors. The assay was immunoSEQ multiplex PCR, and TCRdb's table has in-frame clones only and misses some. The table shows just over 200,000 clones, with 82% occurring only once. The sample taken for sequencing was PBMCs. These receptors all come from a woman aged 40 to 50 in good health and CMV-seronegative. CDR3s include the opening cysteine and the closing phenylalanine or tryptophan. Fields, in order: J gene, V gene, CDR3 protein.

>TRBJ2-7|TRBV29-1
CSTSGEGYEQYF
>TRBJ2-3|TRBV19
CASSIWGGSQDTQYF
>TRBJ1-5|TRBV5-8
CASRGGTVSNQPQHF
>TRBJ2-2|TRBV29-1
CSVRSNTGELFF
>TRBJ1-1|TRBV9
CASSVGGAGGTEAFF
>TRBJ1-6|TRBV30
CAWSLLYNSPLHF
>TRBJ2-1|TRBV2
CASSAASGYNEQFF
>TRBJ2-1|TRBV2
CASQDRFYNEQFF
>TRBJ1-5|TRBV27
CASSPTTTGWNQPQHF
>TRBJ2-2|TRBV7-9
CASSLSGMIGELFF
>TRBJ2-5|TRBV18
CASSGLDQETQYF
>TRBJ2-1|TRBV5-1
CASRPRLAEYNEQFF
>TRBJ2-4|TRBV6-5
CASSSRRTSGAHGYYF
>TRBJ2-3|TRBV7-6
CASSSGTSGRTPYF
>TRBJ2-3|TRBV7-2
CASSPRLAGGSTDTQYF
>TRBJ2-1|TRBV2
CASSGGGNEQFF
>TRBJ2-7|TRBV14
CASSQNREEYF
>TRBJ2-1|TRBV28
CASRTDRGVFNEQFF
>TRBJ2-7|TRBV10-3
CAISDTTSGSRTYEQYF
>TRBJ2-1|TRBV18
CASSPNGQGYNEQFF
>TRBJ1-6|TRBV2
CASSEGTGNSPLHF
>TRBJ2-7|TRBV5-1
CASSPFSGLAGHGQYF
>TRBJ1-6|TRBV30
CAWESLGSHLHF
>TRBJ2-1|TRBV6-5
CASSFGPAGEQFF
>TRBJ2-1|TRBV2
CASSEGGGPPQFF
>TRBJ2-3|TRBV5-1
CASSLATKDTQYF
>TRBJ2-5|TRBV6-1
CASSAAGTGRGTQYF
>TRBJ2-7|TRBV2
CASSEALQGTYEQYF
>TRBJ2-3|TRBV28
CASSSRGGTDTQYF
>TRBJ2-7|TRBV7-9
CASSLEQGGWHEQYF
>TRBJ2-7|TRBV5-1
CASSFVPGQGDEQYF
>TRBJ1-1|TRBV5-5
CASRIQENTEAFF
>TRBJ1-1|TRBV5-5
CASSWTGGEGRTEAFF
>TRBJ1-1|TRBV7-8
CASRLQGFAFF